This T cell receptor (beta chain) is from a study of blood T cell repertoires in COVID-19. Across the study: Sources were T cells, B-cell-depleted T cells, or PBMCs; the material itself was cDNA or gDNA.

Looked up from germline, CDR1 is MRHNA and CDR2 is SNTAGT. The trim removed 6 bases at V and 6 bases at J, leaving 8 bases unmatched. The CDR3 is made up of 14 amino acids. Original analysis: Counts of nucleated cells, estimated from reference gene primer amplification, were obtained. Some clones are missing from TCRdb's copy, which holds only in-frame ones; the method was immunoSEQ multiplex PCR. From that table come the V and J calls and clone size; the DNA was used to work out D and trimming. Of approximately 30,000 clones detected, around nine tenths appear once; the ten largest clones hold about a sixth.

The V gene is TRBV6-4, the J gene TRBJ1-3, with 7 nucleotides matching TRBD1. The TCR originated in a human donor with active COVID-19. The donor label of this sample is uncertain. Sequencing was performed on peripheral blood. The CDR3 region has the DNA TGTGCCAGCAGCCGAACAGGGGCAGCAAACACCATATATTTT. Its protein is CASSRTGAANTIYF.